This TCR beta chain stems from a study of blood T cell repertoires in COVID-19. About the study: The study drew acute and convalescent COVID-19 samples from the United States, Italy and Spain. PBMCs, B-cell-depleted T cells, or T cells provided the cDNA or gDNA that made up the material.

Under the authors' procedure: Amplified reference gene primers provided the basis for estimating nucleated cell counts. Assay: immunoSEQ multiplex PCR; the TCRdb copy retains only in-frame clones and omits some. V, J and clone size reflect that table, while D and trimming were determined from the DNA. The sample gives more than 200,000 clones, 79% of which show up once; 4% to 4.5% is in the top ten. This clone occurred once. The ends lost 8 bases at V and 3 bases at J; junction bases unmatched: 13. Germline assignment: CDR1 MDHEN and CDR2 SYDVKM. CDR3 length: 16 residues. The specimen was peripheral blood. The clonotype originates from a woman in her 40s with active or convalescent COVID-19. The chain joins TRBV28 to TRBJ2-3; TRBD2 agrees at 8 bases. CDR3 coding DNA: TGTGCCAGCGCCCTAGGTCTCGGGGGGGCAACAGATACGCAGTATTTT. It codes for CASALGLGGATDTQYF.